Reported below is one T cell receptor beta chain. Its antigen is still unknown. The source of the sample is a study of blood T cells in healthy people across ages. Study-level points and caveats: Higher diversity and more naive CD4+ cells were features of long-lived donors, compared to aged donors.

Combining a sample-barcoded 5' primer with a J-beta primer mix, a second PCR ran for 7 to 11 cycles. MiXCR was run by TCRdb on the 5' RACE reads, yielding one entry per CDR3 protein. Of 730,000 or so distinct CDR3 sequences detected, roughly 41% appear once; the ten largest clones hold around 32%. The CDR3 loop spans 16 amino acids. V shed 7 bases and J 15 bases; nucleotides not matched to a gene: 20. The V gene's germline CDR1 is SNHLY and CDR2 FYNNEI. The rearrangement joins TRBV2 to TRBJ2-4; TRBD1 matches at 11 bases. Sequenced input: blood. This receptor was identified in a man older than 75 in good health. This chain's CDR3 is CASNRFGGQGGDERYF. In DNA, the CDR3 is TGTGCCAGCAATAGGTTTGGGGGACAGGGGGGCGACGAGCGGTACTTC.